This T cell receptor (beta chain) came from a study of T cells in pancreatic ductal adenocarcinoma. The method was immunoSEQ multiplex PCR; TCRdb's version includes in-frame clones alone and lacks a portion of them. Here the sample spans 10,000 or so clones, 67% being singletons. Regarding this clone: Its antigen is still unknown.

No neoadjuvant therapy was given to the selected pancreatic ductal adenocarcinoma patients before their surgery. Study-wide results and limits: Unique clonotypes were around 8-fold more numerous in blood than in tumor.

This CDR3 is 15 amino acids long. Trimming cost V 5 bases and J 2 bases; bases outside gene matches: 6. Germline CDR1 and CDR2: SEHNR and FQNEAQ (reference sequence). The chain carries TRBV7-9 and TRBJ2-3, with 8 bases fitting TRBD1. Specimen: pancreatic tumor tissue. This TCR derives from a human donor with pancreatic ductal adenocarcinoma. This CDR3 reads CASSRGQGVTDTQYF. CDR3 nucleotides: TGTGCCAGCAGCCGAGGACAGGGAGTCACAGATACGCAGTATTTT.